This TCR beta chain was observed in a study of beta chain features in type 1 diabetes. Study observations and caveats: People with Type 1 diabetes carried modestly yet significantly shorter TCRB CDR3s in all four CD4+ subsets. Type 1 diabetes patients had VDJ junctions that carried fewer insertions and more deletions. The study found that naive, central memory and Treg TCRB repertoires appeared more similar in patients than in healthy donors.

Investigators reverse transcribed all isolated RNA, so they sequenced expressed TCRB transcripts. The study sequenced naive, central memory and regulatory T cell samples to an average of approximately 3.5 million reads. The table came from immunoSEQ multiplex PCR; TCRdb's copy has only in-frame clones and leaves some out. The data hold 20,000 to 30,000 clones, with about 69% observed a single time. Sorting with CD45RO/CCR7/CD25/CD127/CD95/CD27 yielded naive, central memory, regulatory and stem-like memory CD4+ cells. With regard to this clone: Its antigen is unknown. Germline and junction disagree at one end, which may indicate a read error.

The CDR3 has 15 residues. The V gene's germline CDR1 is SGHRS and CDR2 YFSETQ. This chain links TRBV5-1 with TRBJ2-6; possibly TRBD1 for D (6 bases). Sequencing was done on a sample of Tregs from blood. The sequence derives from a man younger than 35 with type 1 diabetes. CDR3 nucleotide sequence: TGCGCCAGCAGATTGGACAGCTCTGGGGCCAACGTCCTGACTTTC. Translating gives CASRLDSSGANVLTF.